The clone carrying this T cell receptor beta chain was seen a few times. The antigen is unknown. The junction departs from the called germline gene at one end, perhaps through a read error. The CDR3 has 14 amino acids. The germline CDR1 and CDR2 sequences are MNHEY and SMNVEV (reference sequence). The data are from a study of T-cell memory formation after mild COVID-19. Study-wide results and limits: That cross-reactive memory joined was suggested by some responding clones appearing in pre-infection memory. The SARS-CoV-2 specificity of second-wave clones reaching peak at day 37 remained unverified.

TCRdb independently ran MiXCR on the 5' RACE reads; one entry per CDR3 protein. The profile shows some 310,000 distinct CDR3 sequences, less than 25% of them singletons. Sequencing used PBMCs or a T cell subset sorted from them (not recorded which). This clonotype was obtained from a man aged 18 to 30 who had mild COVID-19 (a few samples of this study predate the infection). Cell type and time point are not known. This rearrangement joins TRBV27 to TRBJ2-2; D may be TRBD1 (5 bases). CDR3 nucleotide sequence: TGTGCCAGCAGTCTATCCAGGGTGACCGGGGAGCTGTTTTTT. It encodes CASSLSRVTGELFF.